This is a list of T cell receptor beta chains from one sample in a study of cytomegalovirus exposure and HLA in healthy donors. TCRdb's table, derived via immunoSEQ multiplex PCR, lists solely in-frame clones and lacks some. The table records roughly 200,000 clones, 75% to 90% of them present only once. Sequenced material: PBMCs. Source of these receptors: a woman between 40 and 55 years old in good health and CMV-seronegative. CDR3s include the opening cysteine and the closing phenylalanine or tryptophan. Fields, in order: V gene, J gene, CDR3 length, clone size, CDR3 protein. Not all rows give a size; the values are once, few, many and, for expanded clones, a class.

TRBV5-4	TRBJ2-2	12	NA	CASSLIVGELFF
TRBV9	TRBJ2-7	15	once	CASSVGTGESYEQYF
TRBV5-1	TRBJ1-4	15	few	CASSAQGRRDEKLFF
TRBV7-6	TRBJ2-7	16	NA	CASSLAEGGGSYEQYF
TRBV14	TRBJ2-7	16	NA	CASSHAWTSGTYEQYF
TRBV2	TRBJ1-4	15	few	CASRTGVIGEEKLFF
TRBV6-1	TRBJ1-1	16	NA	CASSEGDRVWNTEAFF
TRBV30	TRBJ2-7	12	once	CAWSETAYEQYF
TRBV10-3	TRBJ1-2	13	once	CAISGGTGDGYTF
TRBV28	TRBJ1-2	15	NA	CASSPGQGATYGYTF
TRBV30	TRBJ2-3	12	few	CAWTAGTDTQYF
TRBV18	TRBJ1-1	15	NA	CASSPPARVLGEAFF
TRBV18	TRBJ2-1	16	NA	CASSPGTSGPRTGQFF
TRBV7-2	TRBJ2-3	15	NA	CASSLVASGTDTQYF
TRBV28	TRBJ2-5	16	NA	CASSGGQGGRQETQYF
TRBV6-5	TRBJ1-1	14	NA	CATSRQGANTEAFF
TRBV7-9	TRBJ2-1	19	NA	CASSLGVLVGAGSYNEQFF
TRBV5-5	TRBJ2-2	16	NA	CASSLDQGPSTGELFF
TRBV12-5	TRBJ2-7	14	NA	CASGSRLVSGEQYF
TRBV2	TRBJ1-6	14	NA	CASNHPGRDSPLHF
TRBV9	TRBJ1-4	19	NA	CASSPLPLEGARVNEKLFF
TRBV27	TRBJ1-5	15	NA	CASSLGGYSNQPQHF
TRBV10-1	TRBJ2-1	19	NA	CASSEDVGAGPLNYNEQFF
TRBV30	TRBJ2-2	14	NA	CAWSVSGGAGELFF
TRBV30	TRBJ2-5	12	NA	CAWTSGQETQYF
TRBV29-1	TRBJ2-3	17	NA	CSVDGTSGRNHPDTQYF
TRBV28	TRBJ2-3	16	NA	CASREFEGQGTDTQYF
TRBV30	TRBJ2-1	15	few	CAWSVRTSGIGEQFF
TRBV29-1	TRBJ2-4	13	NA	CSVVRRNENIQYF
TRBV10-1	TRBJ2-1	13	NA	CASSRLGDGVVFF
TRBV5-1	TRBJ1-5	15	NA	CASSPQGAGGQPQHF
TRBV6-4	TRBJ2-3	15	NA	CASSAETGFRDTQYF
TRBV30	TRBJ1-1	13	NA	CAWSVTGGTEAFF
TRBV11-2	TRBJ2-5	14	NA	CASSLFKGRETQYF
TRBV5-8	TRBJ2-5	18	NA	CASSLGLAGVVYSETQYF
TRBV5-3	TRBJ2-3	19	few	CARSLALSSGTRTTYTQYF
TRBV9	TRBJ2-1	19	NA	CASSVAASGAISSYNEQFF
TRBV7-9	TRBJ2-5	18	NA	CASSSPLRREGLKETQYF
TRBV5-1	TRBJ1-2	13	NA	CASSLAGLDGYTF
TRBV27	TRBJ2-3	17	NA	CASSIKGRYPRTDTQYF
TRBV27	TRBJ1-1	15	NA	CASSPYRPGGSEAFF
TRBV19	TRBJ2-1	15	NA	CASTWTSGIYNEQFF
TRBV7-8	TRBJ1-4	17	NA	CASSTLRQGAPNEKLFF
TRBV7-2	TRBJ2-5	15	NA	CASSFLAAGQETQYF
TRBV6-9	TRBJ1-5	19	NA	CASSTRKIPDSNSNQPQHF
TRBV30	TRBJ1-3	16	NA	CAWSVPDRGSGNTIYF
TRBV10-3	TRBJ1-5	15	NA	CAISRDRLSNQPQHF